These 19 T cell receptor beta chains were sequenced from one sample in a study of blood T cell repertoires in COVID-19. Assay used: immunoSEQ multiplex PCR; TCRdb lists only in-frame clones, some missing. The repertoire has 100,000 to 150,000 clones, less than 90% of them found once; the top ten carry 7.5% to 9%. Sequencing input: peripheral blood. These receptors originate from a man aged 65 to 85 who had recovered from COVID-19.

The chain couples TRBV7-3 to TRBJ2-3, with 7 bases fitting TRBD1. V trimming: 5 bases; J trimming: 4 bases; junction bases outside the gene matches: 6. The CDR3 sequence is 14 residues long. Germline V CDR1 and CDR2: SGHTA, FQGTGA. This chain's CDR3 is CASSPQTGSDTQYF. CDR3 sequence (DNA): TGTGCCAGCAGCCCACAGACAGGGTCAGATACGCAGTATTTT.

The rearrangement links TRBV5-1 to TRBJ2-7; 8 bases agree with TRBD2. Germline lookup yields CDR1 SGHRS and CDR2 YFSETQ. The CDR3 covers 16 residues. Trimming at V came to 3 bases and at J to 4 bases, leaving 12 bases not matched to a gene. For the CDR3, the DNA is TGCGCCAGCAGCTACGGCCCGGGACTAGTCGCTTACGAGCAGTACTTC. As protein: CASSYGPGLVAYEQYF.

The chain uses TRBV6-1 and TRBJ2-7; D is possibly TRBD2 (6 bases). Per germline, CDR1 MNHNS and CDR2 SASEGT. V gave up 11 bases and J gave up 5 bases, with 19 bases separating them. This CDR3 contains 13 residues. CDR3 sequence reads: CAATGGYADEQYF. In DNA form, the CDR3 reads TGTGCCGCAACCGGGGGATATGCGGACGAGCAGTACTTC.

The V call is TRBV15, the J call TRBJ2-1; D is undetermined. Germline values: CDR1 LNHNV, CDR2 YYDKDF (reference sequence). The CDR3 length is 12 residues. Trimming pared 1 base from V and 12 bases from J, leaving 10 bases between. The CDR3 bases are TGTGCCACCAGCAGAGCATCCCAGTCGCAGTTCTTC. This codes for CATSRASQSQFF.

The rearrangement links TRBV5-1 to TRBJ1-6, with D perhaps TRBD1 (6 bases). The V end was cut by 4 bases, the J end by 5 bases, with 16 bases between. Germline V lookup: CDR1 SGHRS, CDR2 YFSETQ. The CDR3 covers 16 residues. This CDR3 is CASSGPGGPDNSPLHF. In nucleotides, the CDR3 is TGCGCCAGCAGCGGCCCCGGGGGGCCAGATAATTCACCCCTCCACTTT.

The rearrangement links TRBV30 to TRBJ1-2, with D possibly being TRBD1 (6 bases). V was pared by 0 bases and J by 4 bases, with 12 bases between. The germline CDR1 and CDR2 sequences are GTSNPN and SVGIG (reference sequence). This CDR3 spans 14 amino acids. CDR3 sequence: CAWSVQGRVYGYTF. The DNA for the CDR3 is TGTGCCTGGAGTGTACAGGGACGGGTCTATGGCTACACCTTC. The full variable domain, in which reference TRBV30 and TRBJ1-2 provide the parts outside the CDR3, is SQTIHQWPATLVQPVGSPLSLECTVEGTSNPNLYWYRQAAGRGLQLLFYSVGIGQISSEVPQNLSASRPQDRQFILSSKKLLLSDSGFYLCAWSVQGRVYGYTFGSGTRLTVV.

This chain joins TRBV7-3 and TRBJ2-1, with 10 bases aligning to TRBD2. This CDR3 region has 15 residues. The ends lost 6 bases at V and 9 bases at J; junction bases unmatched: 11. From germline, CDR1 is SGHTA and CDR2 FQGTGA. Here the CDR3 reads CASSSLGQREGEQFF. The DNA for the CDR3 is TGTGCCAGCAGTTCTCTGGGCCAGCGGGAGGGTGAGCAGTTCTTC.

The rearrangement joins TRBV9 to TRBJ2-5; 7 bases fit TRBD1. This CDR3 has 13 residues. Losses at the gene ends were 2 bases for V and 3 bases for J; bases not matched to a gene: 1. CDR1 is SGDLS and CDR2 is YYNGEE in the germline V gene. The CDR3 coding sequence is TGTGCCAGCAGCGTTGGGACAGAAGAGACCCAGTACTTC. Amino acids: CASSVGTEETQYF.

V usage is TRBV4-3 and J usage is TRBJ2-1, with 7 bases matching TRBD2. Trimming at V came to 0 bases and at J to 1 base, leaving 3 bases not matched to a gene. This CDR3 is 16 amino acids long. Germline V lookup: CDR1 LGHNA, CDR2 YSLEER. The CDR3 loop is CASSQDRGVSYNEQFF. In DNA form, the CDR3 reads TGCGCCAGCAGCCAAGATCGGGGGGTGTCCTACAATGAGCAGTTCTTC.

The J gene is TRBJ2-7, the V gene TRBV30; D ambiguous. The CDR3 totals 12 residues. The germline V and J ends were trimmed by 0 bases and 3 bases, with 6 bases remaining between them. Germline CDR1 and CDR2: GTSNPN and SVGIG (reference sequence). CDR3 nucleotides: TGTGCCTGGAGTGTGGCGGTCTACGAGCAGTACTTC. This encodes CAWSVAVYEQYF.

This chain uses TRBV10-1 with TRBJ2-3; 7 bases line up with TRBD2. Trimming at V came to 8 bases and at J to 3 bases, leaving 14 bases not matched to a gene. The CDR3 sequence is 16 residues long. The germline gives CDR1 WNHNN, CDR2 SYGVQD (reference sequence). Here the CDR3 reads CASQAGDSRRTDTQYF. The DNA of the CDR3 is TGCGCCAGCCAGGCGGGGGACTCGAGAAGAACAGATACGCAGTATTTT.

This chain's CDR3 is CASSGDRGGEQYF. CDR3 nucleotide sequence: TGTGCCAGCAGTGGAGACAGGGGTGGCGAGCAGTACTTC. The chain combines TRBV6-4 with TRBJ2-7, with 8 bases fitting TRBD1. CDR1 is MRHNA, CDR2 SNTAGT, per germline. The J segment lost 6 bases and the V segment lost 4 bases, leaving 5 bases of the junction unmatched. This CDR3 has 13 amino acids.

The CDR3 reads CASSRTGADGSPLHF. DNA of the CDR3: TGTGCCAGCAGTCGGACAGGGGCTGACGGTTCACCCCTCCACTTT. The chain recombines TRBV6-5 with TRBJ1-6, with 9 bases identical to TRBD1. V lost 5 bases, J lost 9 bases, and 8 bases stayed unmatched. Germline V gives CDR1 MNHEY, CDR2 SVGAGI. CDR3 size: 15 residues.

V is TRBV15 and J is TRBJ2-2; 7 bases are shared with TRBD2. The V gene end was trimmed by 4 bases and the J gene end by 6 bases; junction bases not matched to a gene: 8. The CDR3 loop spans 15 amino acids. The germline V gene has CDR1 LNHNV and CDR2 YYDKDF (reference sequence). CDR3 in DNA: TGTGCCACCAGCAAGGGACTAACCAAATCCGGGGAGCTGTTTTTT. As protein: CATSKGLTKSGELFF.

The chain uses TRBV5-4 and TRBJ2-1; 7 bases map to TRBD2. The CDR3 extends over 16 amino acids. The V gene's germline CDR1 is SGHNT and CDR2 YYREEE (reference sequence). V gave up 1 base and J gave up 7 bases; unmatched junction bases: 11. The CDR3 DNA reads as TGTGCCAGCAGCTTGAGAGCGGGGTCACTAACGAATGAGCAGTTCTTC. The encoded protein is CASSLRAGSLTNEQFF.

The rearrangement links TRBV7-8 to TRBJ2-3, with TRBD1 matching 7 bases. Unmatched junction bases numbered 5, after V lost 5 bases and J lost 0 bases. The CDR3 totals 15 residues. The germline gives CDR1 SGHVS, CDR2 FQNEAQ. CDR3 coding DNA: TGTGCCAGCAGCGAGCGACAGGGAAGCACAGATACGCAGTATTTT. Its translation: CASSERQGSTDTQYF.

This clone was recorded only once. This chain connects TRBV10-1 to TRBJ2-5; D unclear. Per germline, CDR1 WNHNN and CDR2 SYGVQD (reference sequence). This CDR3 region has 14 residues. V shed 7 bases and J shed 7 bases, with 19 bases lying between them. The CDR3 nucleotides read TGCGCCAGCAATTCTCGACATGTCCGCCCGACCCAGTACTTC. It codes for CASNSRHVRPTQYF.

V and J are TRBV2 and TRBJ1-2, with D perhaps matching TRBD1 (6 bases). V lost 7 bases and J 8 bases, leaving 17 bases between the germline ends. Germline CDR1 SNHLY, CDR2 FYNNEI. There are 13 residues in the CDR3. The CDR3 sequence is CASNRVRELGYTF. CDR3 nucleotides: TGTGCCAGCAACAGGGTCAGGGAATTGGGCTACACCTTC.

As for this clone: This same CDR3 is encoded by further DNA sequences in the sample. The V and J genes are TRBV29-1 and TRBJ2-5, with 9 bases aligning to TRBD1. The CDR3 runs to 13 residues. Trimming cost V 6 bases and J 2 bases; bases outside gene matches: 4. Germline values: CDR1 SQVTM, CDR2 ANQGSEA. As DNA, the CDR3 is TGCAGCGTGGAGACAGGGGGACAAGAGACCCAGTACTTC. Translation: CSVETGGQETQYF.